This T cell receptor beta chain came from a study of persistence of HIV-infected CD4 T cells (dated by TCRdb to about 2020). At the level of the whole study: CMV- and HIV-1 Gag-responding CD4+ T cells were isolated from ART-treated individuals so that antigen-driven clonal expansion of HIV-1-infected cells could be examined. The median time the participants had spent on suppressive ART was around eight years. Peripheral blood samples of up to about 180 mL were taken at multiple time points, with the exception of a couple of participants who underwent leukapheresis at a single time point. Proviral sequencing was used to assess clonality among infected cells, whereas TCRbeta sequencing gauged the clonality of all cells within each sorted population. Cross-participant TCR cluster analysis included roughly 8 participants for CMV and roughly 7 participants for Gag. The research as a whole found: Within the same sorted populations, how oligoclonal the TCRs were correlated with how oligoclonal the proviruses were. Bulk TCR analyses could not be restricted to the rare CMV-responding cells that actually carried HIV-1 proviruses. Degenerate expanded CDR3beta sequences were enriched in antigen-responding cells, suggesting convergent selection of CD4+ responses to CMV and Gag. Significantly lower TCRbeta richness was observed in CMV- and Gag-responding cells than in anti-CD3/anti-CD28-responding cells, and higher oligoclonality was observed in CMV-responding cells than in CD3/CD28-stimulated and Gag-responding cells. Few individuals were included in the study, and only a limited range of antigens was tested.

The immunoSEQ hsTCRB assay version 4, run in survey mode, was used to sequence TCRbeta repertoires from genomic DNA. Genomic DNA was diluted to about 10 ng/uL, using up to 1 ug per sample for TCRbeta sequencing. The paper's data handling went like this. ImmunoSeq Analyzer 3.0 was used for analysis of TCRbeta data, and diversity was computed on productive nucleotide rearrangements. The improved Chao index was used to estimate lower-bound TCR diversity, and the Gini coefficient was used to estimate clonality using the Immunarch R package. Different nucleotide rearrangements encoding the same CDR3beta amino acid sequence were treated as distinct clonotypes. Differential abundance analysis found TCRbeta sequences that were significantly enriched in antigen-responding cells compared with anti-CD3/anti-CD28-activated cells. GLIPH2 clustered TCRs by predicted peptide-MHC specificity, both within individual participants and across merged participant data sets. TCRdb stores this immuneACCESS table with in-frame sequences only. Part of the clones is absent; in the studies checked, under half of the shortfall reflects unresolved V genes, and no reason is known for the rest. The DNA was the basis for D and trimming; V, J and clone size are from that table. Within this sample are over 60,000 clones, with 65% to 80% of them counted one time only. The leading ten clones occupy around 1.7% of the sample.

This sample's treatment or condition label indicates: suppressive antiretroviral therapy. A pool of overlapping 15-mer peptides from HIV-1 Gag, at 1 ug per peptide per mL, was used to stimulate the cells. Memory populations depleted of antigen-responding cells were obtained by sorting nonresponding CD40L-negative CD69-negative CD45RO-high memory CD4+ T cells. Participants were HIV-1-infected adults who started suppressive ART during chronic infection. For at least 4 years, participants had undetectable plasma HIV-1 RNA, below 50 copies/mL. To be included, a participant needed positive CMV serology and a CD4+ T cell count above 400 cells/uL. Before stimulation, PBMCs were isolated using density centrifugation and depleted of CD8+ T cells. CD8-depleted PBMCs were stimulated for 18 hours with anti-CD28/CD49d costimulation, CD40-blocking antibody and enfuvirtide to prevent new infections. Cells were sorted on a Beckman Coulter MoFlo Legacy or XDP sorter, with propidium iodide excluding dead cells. Genomic DNA was extracted using the QIAamp DNA Mini Kit for samples with more than one million cells and using the Quick-DNA Microprep Kit for all other samples.

The CDR3 goes from the cysteine to the phenylalanine over 13 residues. The DNA shown is the 39-base CDR3, in frame from base 1. The germline V gene yields MNHEY for CDR1 and SVGAGI for CDR2. V is pared back by 6 bases and J by 4 bases, with 12 bases lying between the germline termini. Notes on this clone: Its antigen target is currently unknown. Base qualities are not at hand, and no much larger clone is one base apart.

Recombination linked TRBV6-5 to TRBJ1-1; the D gene identity is not certain. The sequence came from an adult man with HIV who was CMV-seropositive. The sequencing here drew on CD4+ T cells sorted from PBMCs after roughly 18-hour stimulation, taken from a patient who received antiretroviral therapy. What the cell subset or site label conveys for this sample: CD40L-CD69- CD45RO-high memory CD4 T cells not responding to Gag peptides. The sequenced DNA: TGTGCCAGCAGAAGGGATATGAGCACTGAAGCTTTCTTT. Its protein reads: CASRRDMSTEAFF.